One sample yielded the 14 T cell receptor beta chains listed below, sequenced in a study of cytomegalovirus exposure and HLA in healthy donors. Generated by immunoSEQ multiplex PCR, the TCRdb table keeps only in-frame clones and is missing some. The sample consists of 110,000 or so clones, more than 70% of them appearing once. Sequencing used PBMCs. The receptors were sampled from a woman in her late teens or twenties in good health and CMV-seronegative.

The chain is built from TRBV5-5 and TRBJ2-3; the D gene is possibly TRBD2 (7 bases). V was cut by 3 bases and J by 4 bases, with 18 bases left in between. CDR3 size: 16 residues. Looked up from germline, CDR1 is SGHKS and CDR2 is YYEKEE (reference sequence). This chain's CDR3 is CASSSGRGGRADTQYF. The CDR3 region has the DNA TGTGCCAGCAGCTCCGGTAGGGGGGGGCGTGCAGATACGCAGTATTTT.

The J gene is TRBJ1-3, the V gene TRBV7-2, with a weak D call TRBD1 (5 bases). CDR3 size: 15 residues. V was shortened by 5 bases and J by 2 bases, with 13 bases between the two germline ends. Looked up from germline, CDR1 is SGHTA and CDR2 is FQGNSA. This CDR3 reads CASSEQMGPGNTIYF. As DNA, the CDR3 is TGTGCCAGCAGCGAGCAAATGGGGCCTGGAAACACCATATATTTT.

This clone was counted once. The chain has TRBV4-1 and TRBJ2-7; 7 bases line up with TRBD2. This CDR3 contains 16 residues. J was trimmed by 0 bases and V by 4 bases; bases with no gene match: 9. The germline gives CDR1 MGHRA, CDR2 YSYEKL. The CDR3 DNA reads TGCGCCAGCAGCCCCTCCCCAGAGCGGGGCTCCTACGAGCAGTACTTC. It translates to CASSPSPERGSYEQYF.

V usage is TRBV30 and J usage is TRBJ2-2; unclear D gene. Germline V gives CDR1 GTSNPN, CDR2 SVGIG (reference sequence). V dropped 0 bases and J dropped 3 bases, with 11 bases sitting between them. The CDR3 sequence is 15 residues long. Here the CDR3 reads CAWSVRVLHTGELFF. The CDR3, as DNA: TGTGCCTGGAGTGTACGGGTATTGCACACCGGGGAGCTGTTTTTT.

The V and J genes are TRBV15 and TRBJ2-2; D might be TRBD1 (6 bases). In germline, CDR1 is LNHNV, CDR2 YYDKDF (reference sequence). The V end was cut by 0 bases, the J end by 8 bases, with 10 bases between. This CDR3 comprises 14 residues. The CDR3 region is CATSREPGVGELFF. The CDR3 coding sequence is TGTGCCACCAGCAGAGAACCAGGGGTTGGGGAGCTGTTTTTT.

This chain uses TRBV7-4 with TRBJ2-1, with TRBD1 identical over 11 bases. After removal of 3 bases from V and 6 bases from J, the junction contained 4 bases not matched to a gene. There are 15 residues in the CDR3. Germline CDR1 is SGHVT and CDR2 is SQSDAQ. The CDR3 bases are TGTGCCAGCAGCTTGGGACAGGGGGTCTTCAATGAGCAGTTCTTC. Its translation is CASSLGQGVFNEQFF.

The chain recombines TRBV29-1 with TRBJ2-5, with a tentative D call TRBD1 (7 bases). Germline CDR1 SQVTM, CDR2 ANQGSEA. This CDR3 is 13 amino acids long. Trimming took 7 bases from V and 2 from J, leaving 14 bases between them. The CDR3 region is CSGQGGIQETQYF. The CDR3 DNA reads TGCAGCGGCCAGGGGGGTATACAAGAGACCCAGTACTTC.

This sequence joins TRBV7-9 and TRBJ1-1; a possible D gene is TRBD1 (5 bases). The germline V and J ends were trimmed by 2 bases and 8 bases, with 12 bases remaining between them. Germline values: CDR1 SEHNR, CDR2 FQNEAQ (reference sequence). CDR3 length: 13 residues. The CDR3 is CASSLTGDREAFF. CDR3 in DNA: TGTGCCAGCAGCTTAACGGGGGATCGAGAAGCTTTCTTT.

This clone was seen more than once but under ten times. Here the CDR3 DNA reads TGTGCCAGCACCCGGACAGGTAGCATGAACACTGAAGCTTTCTTT. It encodes CASTRTGSMNTEAFF. V and J are TRBV7-9 and TRBJ1-1, with 7 bases lining up with TRBD1. CDR1 is SEHNR and CDR2 is FQNEAQ in the germline V gene (reference sequence). Losses at the gene ends were 7 bases for V and 0 bases for J; bases not matched to a gene: 8. The CDR3 loop spans 15 amino acids.

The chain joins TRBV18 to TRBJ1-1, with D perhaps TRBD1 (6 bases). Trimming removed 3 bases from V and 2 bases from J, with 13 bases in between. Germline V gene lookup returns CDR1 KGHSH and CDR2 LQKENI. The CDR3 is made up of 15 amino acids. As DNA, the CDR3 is TGTGCCAGCTCACCGGGAGACAGGATCAACACTGAAGCTTTCTTT. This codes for CASSPGDRINTEAFF.

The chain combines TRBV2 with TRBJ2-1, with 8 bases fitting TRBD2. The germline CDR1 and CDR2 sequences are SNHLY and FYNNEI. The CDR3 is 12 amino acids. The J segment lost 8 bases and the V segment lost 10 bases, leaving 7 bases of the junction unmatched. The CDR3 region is CATPGGQDEQFF. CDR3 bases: TGTGCCACCCCGGGGGGGCAGGATGAGCAGTTCTTC.

The CDR3 nucleotides read TGTGCCAGCAGCCGGGGGGGTTCAACTGAAGCTTTCTTT. It specifies CASSRGGSTEAFF. The chain is built from TRBV6-1 and TRBJ1-1; D might be TRBD1 (5 bases). This CDR3 is 13 amino acids long. Trimming took off 6 bases at V and 5 bases at J, with 13 bases between the two ends. Germline V gives CDR1 MNHNS, CDR2 SASEGT.

CDR3 protein: CASSFYQGPSGYGYTF. The CDR3 bases are TGTGCCAGCAGCTTTTACCAGGGCCCGTCGGGCTATGGCTACACCTTC. The V gene is TRBV7-6, the J gene TRBJ1-2; D possibly corresponds to TRBD1 (5 bases). Trimming left V 3 bases short and J 4 bases short, with 18 bases between. The CDR3 consists of 16 residues. Per germline, CDR1 SGHVS and CDR2 FNYEAQ.

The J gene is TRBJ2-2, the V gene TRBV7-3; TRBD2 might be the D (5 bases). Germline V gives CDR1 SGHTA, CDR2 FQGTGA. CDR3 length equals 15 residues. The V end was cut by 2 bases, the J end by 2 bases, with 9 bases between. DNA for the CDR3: TGTGCCAGCAGCTTAGGCGGGTTTAACACCGGGGAGCTGTTTTTT. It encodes CASSLGGFNTGELFF.